The text below deals with one TCR beta chain. This sample is part of a study of blood T cell repertoires in COVID-19. The CDR3 spans 17 residues. J lost 8 bases, V lost 1 base, and 16 bases had no gene match. The germline CDR1 and CDR2 sequences are MDHEN and SYDVKM. TCRdb's copy holds only in-frame clones and misses some; the assay was immunoSEQ multiplex PCR. Of 100,000 or so clones in the sample, 85% to 95% were seen once. This TCR derives from a woman aged 60-75 years with active COVID-19. This chain joins TRBV28 and TRBJ1-2, with 7 bases matching TRBD1. The sample was peripheral blood. The CDR3 region has the DNA TGTGCCAGCAGTTTATCGGGCTTAGGGGGCGGGAGGCGGGGCTACACCTTC. Translation: CASSLSGLGGGRRGYTF.